These 31 T cell receptor beta chains were all obtained from the same sample, sequenced in a study of blood T cell repertoires in COVID-19. This table comes from immunoSEQ multiplex PCR, and its TCRdb copy is limited to in-frame clones, with some not included. The sample carries more than 300,000 clones, about 90% recorded once. Sequencing input: peripheral blood. These receptors originate from a woman in her twenties or thirties with COVID-19, enrolled during active disease.

V usage is TRBV4-1 and J usage is TRBJ2-6; D remains unclear. Germline lookup yields CDR1 MGHRA and CDR2 YSYEKL. The CDR3 is made up of 15 amino acids. Trimming removed 4 bases at V and 0 bases at J, with 7 bases between. CDR3 loop: CASSRGHSGANVLTF. CDR3 in DNA: TGCGCCAGCAGCCGTGGGCACTCTGGGGCCAACGTCCTGACTTTC.

V and J are TRBV18 and TRBJ2-1; TRBD2 matches at 7 bases. V lost 2 bases, J lost 10 bases, and 11 bases stayed unmatched. Germline-derived CDR1 and CDR2 are KGHSH and LQKENI. The CDR3 sequence is 15 residues long. DNA for the CDR3: TGTGCCAGCTCACCAACCGGGACTACCACCGTCGAGCAGTTCTTC. Its protein is CASSPTGTTTVEQFF.

The rearrangement links TRBV19 to TRBJ2-3; D not certain. The CDR3 contains 15 residues. V was clipped by 4 bases and J by 2 bases, with 13 bases between them. From germline, CDR1 is LNHDA and CDR2 SQIVND (reference sequence). The CDR3 here is CASSRYSRPTDTQYF. CDR3 nucleotide sequence: TGTGCCAGTAGTAGATATAGCCGCCCCACAGATACGCAGTATTTT.

The rearrangement joins TRBV7-9 to TRBJ1-4, with D perhaps matching TRBD1 (6 bases). Deletions cut 3 bases from V and 5 bases from J, with 16 bases between. CDR3 length equals 16 residues. The germline V gene has CDR1 SEHNR and CDR2 FQNEAQ (reference sequence). CDR3 loop: CASSFFRGGVNEKLFF. In DNA, the CDR3 is TGTGCCAGCAGCTTTTTCCGTGGGGGCGTCAATGAAAAACTGTTTTTT.

The chain employs TRBV30 and TRBJ2-7, with 9 bases fitting TRBD1. This CDR3 contains 13 residues. Trimming took 5 bases from V and 2 from J; bases not matched to a gene: 4. Germline V lookup: CDR1 GTSNPN, CDR2 SVGIG (reference sequence). In nucleotides, the CDR3 is TGTGCCTGGGGACAGGGGAGGGCCTACGAGCAGTACTTC. Protein: CAWGQGRAYEQYF.

The chain has TRBV9 and TRBJ2-5; possibly TRBD1 for D (5 bases). V lost 0 bases, J lost 3 bases, and 9 bases lay in between. The CDR3 is 14 residues long. CDR1 is SGDLS and CDR2 is YYNGEE in the germline V gene. CDR3 sequence (DNA): TGTGCCAGCAGCGTAGGCTCAGGGAAAGAGACCCAGTACTTC. The encoded protein is CASSVGSGKETQYF.

The chain links TRBV7-8 to TRBJ2-7; the match to TRBD1 covers 9 bases. Germline V gene sequence: CDR1 SGHVS, CDR2 FQNEAQ. This CDR3 contains 15 residues. The trim removed 5 bases at V and 3 bases at J, leaving 8 bases unmatched. CDR3 nucleotide sequence: TGTGCCAGCAGCCTGGGACAGGGAAACCTCTACGAGCAGTACTTC. This translates into CASSLGQGNLYEQYF.

The chain uses TRBV6-5 and TRBJ2-3; 14 bases agree with TRBD2. The germline CDR1 and CDR2 sequences are MNHEY and SVGAGI. The CDR3 covers 12 residues. V was pared by 7 bases and J by 14 bases, with 5 bases of the junction left unmatched. The CDR3 loop reads CASTGTSGRSYF. The CDR3 nucleotides read TGTGCCAGCACCGGGACTAGCGGGAGATCGTATTTT.

This sequence joins TRBV5-1 and TRBJ1-1; 10 positions match TRBD1. Germline V gene lookup returns CDR1 SGHRS and CDR2 YFSETQ. This CDR3 spans 15 amino acids. Germline trimming cut 0 bases from V and 2 bases from J; bases unmatched to any gene: 1. CDR3 coding DNA: TGCGCCAGCAGCTTGGGGACAGGGGGTAACACTGAAGCTTTCTTT. Its protein product is CASSLGTGGNTEAFF.

This clone was seen a single time. The chain recombines TRBV9 with TRBJ1-2, with D perhaps TRBD1 (5 bases). This CDR3 has 13 residues. Trimming took 4 bases from V and 4 from J, leaving 11 bases between them. CDR1 and CDR2 from the germline V gene are SGDLS and YYNGEE. CDR3 sequence (DNA): TGTGCCAGCAGCCCGGGGGGTTTCTATGGCTACACCTTC. This gives the protein CASSPGGFYGYTF.

J is TRBJ2-7 and V is TRBV29-1, with no clear D. The ends were cut back, 3 bases at V and 6 bases at J, with 15 bases in the middle. The CDR3 is 13 residues long. Germline V gives CDR1 SQVTM, CDR2 ANQGSEA. The CDR3: CSVDVSHGGEQYF. The CDR3 nucleotides read TGCAGCGTTGACGTTTCTCACGGTGGCGAGCAGTACTTC.

The sample holds a few counts of this clone. This chain uses TRBV28 with TRBJ2-3; 7 nucleotides align to TRBD2. The J segment lost 2 bases and the V segment lost 5 bases, leaving 4 bases of the junction unmatched. Germline assignment: CDR1 MDHEN and CDR2 SYDVKM. The length of the CDR3 is 14 residues. CDR3 sequence: CASSPGGITDTQYF. For the CDR3, the DNA is TGTGCCAGCAGTCCCGGGGGGATCACAGATACGCAGTATTTT.

The CDR3 loop reads CSVESPWTGLDGYTF. In nucleotides, the CDR3 is TGCAGCGTTGAAAGTCCGTGGACAGGGTTGGATGGCTACACCTTC. The chain combines TRBV29-1 with TRBJ1-2; the match to TRBD1 covers 8 bases. Trimming at V came to 2 bases and at J to 6 bases, leaving 11 bases not matched to a gene. The germline CDR1 and CDR2 sequences are SQVTM and ANQGSEA. The CDR3 spans 15 residues.

The chain links TRBV7-8 to TRBJ2-3, with 14 positions matching TRBD2. The J segment lost 2 bases and the V segment lost 1 base, leaving 5 bases of the junction unmatched. The CDR3 spans 18 residues. Looked up from germline, CDR1 is SGHVS and CDR2 is FQNEAQ. As DNA, the CDR3 is TGTGCCAGCAGCTTAGGACTAGCGGGAGGGGCCTTCACAGATACGCAGTATTTT. This gives the protein CASSLGLAGGAFTDTQYF.

V gene TRBV5-5 combines with J gene TRBJ2-5; D remains ambiguous. The germline V gene encodes CDR1 SGHKS and CDR2 YYEKEE (reference sequence). V shed 1 base and J shed 2 bases, with 6 bases lying between them. The CDR3 is 13 amino acids. The CDR3 nucleotides read TGTGCCAGCAGCTTGACACAGCAAGAGACCCAGTACTTC. Protein: CASSLTQQETQYF. The entire variable domain, with the rest obtained from reference TRBV5-5 and TRBJ2-5, is as follows: DAGVTQSPTHLIKTRGQQVTLRCSPISGHKSVSWYQQVLGQGPQFIFQYYEKEERGRGNFPDRFSARQFPNYSSELNVNALLLGDSALYLCASSLTQQETQYFGPGTRLLVL.

This chain uses TRBV4-3 with TRBJ2-7; TRBD1 agrees at 7 bases. The V and J ends lost 0 bases and 4 bases, in that order; junction bases with no gene match: 6. Germline lookup yields CDR1 LGHNA and CDR2 YSLEER. CDR3 size: 15 residues. CDR3 in DNA: TGCGCCAGCAGCCAAGAAGGGTTACAGGGGTACGAGCAGTACTTC. Translated, it gives CASSQEGLQGYEQYF.

V and J are TRBV7-9 and TRBJ1-1; D gene uncertain. Trimming took off 1 base at V and 8 bases at J, with 5 bases between the two ends. Germline CDR1 is SEHNR and CDR2 is FQNEAQ (reference sequence). This CDR3 is built from 11 residues. The CDR3 coding sequence is TGTGCCAGCAGCTTAGAGCTGGAAGCTTTCTTT. Translated, it gives CASSLELEAFF.

V and J are TRBV11-3 and TRBJ2-2, with unresolved D. The CDR3 consists of 15 residues. Germline CDR1 and CDR2: SGHNT and YENEEA. Trimming removed 5 bases at V and 0 bases at J, with 10 bases between. The CDR3 loop is CASSPRSPNTGELFF. The DNA of the CDR3 is TGTGCCAGCAGCCCCAGAAGTCCGAACACCGGGGAGCTGTTTTTT.

This clone has a handful of counts. The rearrangement joins TRBV5-4 to TRBJ2-5, with D maybe TRBD2 (6 bases). The CDR3 has 15 amino acids. Trimming removed 0 bases at V and 6 bases at J, with 15 bases between. The germline V gene encodes CDR1 SGHNT and CDR2 YYREEE (reference sequence). The CDR3: CASSLAVGGGKTQYF. The CDR3, as DNA: TGTGCCAGCAGCTTGGCCGTCGGGGGAGGAAAGACCCAGTACTTC.

V usage is TRBV6-6 and J usage is TRBJ2-7; 10 bases map to TRBD2. Unmatched junction bases numbered 5, after V lost 5 bases and J lost 4 bases. Germline V gene lookup returns CDR1 MNHNY and CDR2 SVGAGI (reference sequence). This CDR3 contains 14 residues. CDR3 region: CASSQAGGPYEQYF. For the CDR3, the DNA is TGTGCCAGCAGTCAAGCGGGAGGGCCATACGAGCAGTACTTC.

The chain combines TRBV28 with TRBJ1-1, with D uncertain. V was clipped by 2 bases and J by 4 bases, with 11 bases between them. The CDR3 sequence is 14 residues long. The germline V gene encodes CDR1 MDHEN and CDR2 SYDVKM. The CDR3 DNA follows: TGTGCCAGCAGTTTACGGGGATCGGCCACTGAAGCTTTCTTT. The encoded protein is CASSLRGSATEAFF.

V usage is TRBV11-2 and J usage is TRBJ2-5, with 11 positions matching TRBD2. V lost 1 base, J lost 2 bases, and 6 bases stayed unmatched. This CDR3 is 17 amino acids long. Germline lookup yields CDR1 SGHAT and CDR2 FQNNGV. CDR3 residues: CASSLGPLAGEQETQYF. The DNA for the CDR3 is TGTGCCAGCAGCTTAGGGCCACTAGCGGGAGAGCAAGAGACCCAGTACTTC.

This clone was seen only once. The chain links TRBV6-2 or TRBV6-3 to TRBJ2-1, with TRBD2 as a possible D gene (5 bases). The CDR3 totals 15 residues. Germline V gives CDR1 MNHEY, CDR2 SVGEGT. V dropped 4 bases and J dropped 5 bases, with 15 bases sitting between them. In nucleotides, the CDR3 is TGTGCCAGCAGTTTTACCGGGAACCCAGACAATGAGCAGTTCTTC. Its translation: CASSFTGNPDNEQFF.

The J gene is TRBJ2-5, the V gene TRBV19; 10 bases fit TRBD1. Looked up from germline, CDR1 is LNHDA and CDR2 is SQIVND (reference sequence). V was clipped by 2 bases and J by 4 bases; unmatched bases: 4. There are 15 residues in the CDR3. The CDR3 region is CASSITRTGGETQYF. DNA of the CDR3: TGTGCCAGTAGTATAACGAGGACAGGGGGAGAGACCCAGTACTTC.

The chain recombines TRBV6-5 with TRBJ1-1; D is uncertain. CDR1 and CDR2 (germline): MNHEY, SVGAGI. The CDR3 runs 15 residues. V dropped 5 bases and J dropped 1 base, with 14 bases sitting between them. For the CDR3, the DNA is TGTGCCAGCAGTAGAGTGGGTTCGGGGAACACTGAAGCTTTCTTT. Amino acid sequence: CASSRVGSGNTEAFF.

The V call is TRBV2, the J call TRBJ2-1; D gene uncertain. The CDR3 spans 16 residues. V lost 1 base, J lost 8 bases, and 18 bases lay in between. Germline assignment: CDR1 SNHLY and CDR2 FYNNEI. The CDR3 sequence is CASSEGGNRPYYEQFF. DNA of the CDR3: TGTGCCAGCAGTGAAGGAGGAAACCGTCCTTATTATGAGCAGTTCTTC.

The CDR3 DNA follows: TGTGCCATCAGGCCCACAGGGGCCCTCGGAAACACCATATATTTT. It specifies CAIRPTGALGNTIYF. The chain recombines TRBV10-3 with TRBJ1-3, with 7 bases aligning to TRBD1. V shed 6 bases and J 4 bases; nucleotides not matched to a gene: 9. Germline V gene lookup returns CDR1 ENHRY and CDR2 SYGVKD. The CDR3 runs 15 residues.

J is TRBJ2-1 and V is TRBV18; a weak D match, TRBD2 (5 bases). Trimming pared 2 bases from V and 8 bases from J, leaving 16 bases between. This CDR3 spans 15 amino acids. The V gene's germline CDR1 is KGHSH and CDR2 LQKENI. The CDR3 coding sequence is TGTGCCAGCTCACCAGGACTCCCCCCCGGCGATGAGCAGTTCTTC. Protein sequence: CASSPGLPPGDEQFF.

The chain is built from TRBV7-9 and TRBJ2-1; 11 nucleotides match TRBD2. Per germline, CDR1 SEHNR and CDR2 FQNEAQ (reference sequence). This CDR3 region has 13 residues. Losses at the gene ends were 11 bases for V and 4 bases for J; bases not matched to a gene: 4. The CDR3 here is CAGGTSGYNEQFF. The DNA for the CDR3 is TGTGCCGGGGGGACTAGCGGATACAATGAGCAGTTCTTC.

The rearrangement links TRBV20-1 to TRBJ2-7; 9 bases are a match to TRBD1. Germline CDR1 is DFQATT and CDR2 is SNEGSKA (reference sequence). CDR3 length: 12 residues. The trim removed 3 bases at V and 5 bases at J, leaving 2 bases unmatched. The CDR3 DNA reads TGCAGTGCTAGTGGGACAGGGCACGAGCAGTACTTC. As protein: CSASGTGHEQYF.

The rearrangement links TRBV6-8 to TRBJ1-1; D gene unclear. V was pared by 4 bases and J by 1 base, with 13 bases between. The CDR3 is 15 amino acids. The V gene's germline CDR1 is MNHGY and CDR2 SAAAGT. The CDR3 reads CASSFLSEQNTEAFF. The CDR3 region has the DNA TGTGCCAGCAGTTTCTTGAGCGAACAGAACACTGAAGCTTTCTTT.